Sequencing of this T cell receptor (beta chain) was carried out in a study of cytomegalovirus exposure and HLA in healthy donors. Study-level information: From HLA-typed donors, an early data release held some 80 million unique TCRs. Genotyping of hundreds of donors showed that approximately 83% belonged to the Caucasian-associated ancestry cluster. Broader study findings: Most CMV-associated TCR beta chains were later found to appear HLA-restricted. Most of the TCR beta V segments (in an earlier analysis) were productive either about 90% or about 30% of the time.

The primer mix had 60 Vbeta and 13 Jbeta primers. Clones were read by immunoSEQ multiplex PCR, and TCRdb kept only the in-frame ones, dropping some. The sample yields around 170,000 clones, around 78% seen once. On this clone: Its antigen is unknown.

This CDR3 region has 15 residues. The germline V gene encodes CDR1 MGHDK and CDR2 SYGVNS. V gave up 5 bases and J gave up 4 bases; unmatched junction bases: 7. Sequences were obtained from PBMCs. The clonotype comes from a man aged 40-50 years in good health and CMV-seronegative. This chain links TRBV25-1 with TRBJ1-1, with TRBD1 identical over 10 bases. CDR3 region: CASSSPGQGSTEAFF. The CDR3 DNA sequence: TGTGCCAGCAGTAGCCCGGGACAGGGGAGCACTGAAGCTTTCTTT. Full variable domain (missing parts from reference TRBV25-1 and TRBJ1-1): EADIYQTPRYLVIGTGKKITLECSQTMGHDKMYWYQQDPGMELHLIHYSYGVNSTEKGDLSSESTVSRIRTEHFPLTLESARPSHTSQYLCASSSPGQGSTEAFFGQGTRLTVV.